The rows below give T cell receptor beta chains drawn from one sample of a study of blood T cells in healthy people across ages. TCRdb reanalysed the 5' RACE reads using MiXCR and keeps one entry per CDR3 protein. The sample contains some 1 million distinct CDR3 sequences, more than 35% of which appear only once. Sequencing input: blood. The receptors shown here come from a woman aged 60-75 years in good health. Both conserved end residues are part of each CDR3. The D gene is left open where the match is weak. Clone size appears in some rows only: once, few, many, or a class for an expanded clone.

J gene,V gene,clone size,D gene,CDR3 protein,CDR3 DNA
TRBJ2-5,TRBV5-1,few,TRBD2,CASSSNPGLQETQYF,TGCGCCAGCAGCTCAAACCCGGGACTACAAGAGACCCAGTACTTC
TRBJ2-1,TRBV30,NA,TRBD2,CAWMTSGHNEQFF,TGTGCCTGGATGACTAGCGGGCACAATGAGCAGTTCTTC
TRBJ2-3,TRBV24-1,NA,TRBD2,CATSDLRIASGMSTDTQYF,TGTGCCACCAGTGATTTGAGGATCGCTAGCGGAATGAGCACAGATACGCAGTATTTT
TRBJ2-1,TRBV28,NA,NA,CASSLFVTSSYNEQFF,TGTGCCAGCAGTTTATTCGTTACGAGCTCCTACAATGAGCAGTTCTTC
TRBJ1-1,TRBV6-6,NA,NA,CASSGGPTEAFF,TGTGCCAGCAGTGGGGGACCGACTGAAGCTTTCTTT
TRBJ2-7,TRBV30,many,TRBD2,CAWSVSNSGRRYEQYF,TGTGCCTGGAGTGTATCGAATAGCGGGAGAAGGTACGAGCAGTACTTC
TRBJ2-7,TRBV5-1,NA,NA,CASSSGSNSYNEQYF,TGCGCCAGCAGCTCCGGGAGTAACTCCTACAATGAGCAGTACTTC
TRBJ2-1,TRBV5-1,NA,NA,CASSLDSQRFF,TGCGCCAGCAGCTTGGACAGCCAGCGGTTCTTC
TRBJ2-7,TRBV14,NA,NA,CASSPLGQGSYNEQYF,TGTGCCAGCAGCCCCCTTGGGCAGGGGTCCTACAATGAGCAGTACTTC
TRBJ2-7,TRBV20-1,NA,TRBD2,CSATSGTSGIEQYF,TGCAGTGCTACCTCCGGGACTAGCGGGATTGAGCAGTACTTC
TRBJ1-5,TRBV6-2/TRBV6-3,NA,NA,CASSYFRDGGENQPQHF,TGTGCCAGCAGTTACTTCCGGGACGGGGGCGAAAATCAGCCCCAGCATTTT
TRBJ2-5,TRBV5-1,large,NA,CASSTQETQYF,TGTGCCAGCAGCACCCAAGAGACCCAGTACTTC
TRBJ2-5,TRBV20-1,NA,NA,CSARSRNKETQYF,TGCAGTGCTAGAAGCAGGAACAAAGAGACCCAGTACTTC
TRBJ2-5,TRBV5-1,NA,TRBD2,CASSSTTSGRDETQYF,TGCGCCAGCAGCTCCACGACTAGCGGGAGAGATGAGACCCAGTACTTC
TRBJ2-4,TRBV28,few,NA,CATGERILAKNIQYF,TGTGCCACCGGCGAGCGGATCTTAGCCAAAAACATTCAGTACTTC
TRBJ2-3,TRBV20-1,few,NA,CSAPRRGDTQYF,TGCAGTGCCCCGCGGCGGGGAGATACGCAGTATTTT
TRBJ1-6,TRBV3-1,NA,TRBD1,CASSQGFGRGYSPLHF,TGTGCCAGCAGCCAAGGTTTCGGCAGGGGGTATTCACCCCTCCACTTT
TRBJ2-1,TRBV2,once,NA,CASSEVMGDGQFF,TGTGCCAGCAGTGAAGTTATGGGAGACGGGCAGTTCTTC
TRBJ2-7,TRBV3-1,NA,TRBD1,CASSHENRGIEQYF,TGTGCCAGCAGCCACGAGAACAGGGGTATCGAGCAGTACTTC
TRBJ2-5,TRBV5-1,NA,TRBD2,CASSFHGLAEVQETQYF,TGCGCCAGCAGCTTCCATGGACTAGCGGAGGTACAAGAGACCCAGTACTTC
TRBJ2-7,TRBV2,NA,NA,CASSEASWQYNEQYF,TGTGCCAGCAGTGAAGCGAGCTGGCAATACAATGAGCAGTACTTC
TRBJ2-2,TRBV3-1,NA,NA,CASSPLRTGELFF,TGTGCCAGCAGCCCCTTGCGGACCGGGGAGCTGTTTTTT
TRBJ2-7,TRBV2,NA,TRBD1,CASTLDRGYEQYF,TGTGCCAGCACCCTCGACAGGGGCTACGAGCAGTACTTC
TRBJ2-1,TRBV7-9,NA,TRBD2,CASSLRGAGVGEQFF,TGTGCCAGCAGCTTGCGGGGAGCGGGAGTAGGTGAGCAGTTCTTC
TRBJ1-4,TRBV27,once,TRBD1,CASSLLGQNNEKLFF,TGTGCCAGCAGTTTACTGGGACAGAATAATGAAAAACTGTTTTTT
TRBJ2-3,TRBV9,NA,TRBD2,CASSVGNSGSFTDTQYF,TGTGCCAGCAGCGTAGGGAATAGCGGGTCCTTCACAGATACGCAGTATTTT
TRBJ2-7,TRBV3-1,NA,TRBD2,CASSQGRLAGLKNEQYF,TGTGCCAGCAGCCAAGGCCGACTAGCGGGATTAAAGAATGAGCAGTACTTC
TRBJ2-1,TRBV10-1,few,TRBD1,CASSEVGQGRDEQFF,TGCGCCAGCAGTGAGGTAGGACAGGGTAGGGATGAGCAGTTCTTC
TRBJ2-3,TRBV5-1,NA,NA,CASSLPTGGAGNTQYF,TGCGCCAGCAGCTTACCCACGGGGGGCGCAGGGAATACGCAGTATTTT
TRBJ2-3,TRBV20-1,NA,TRBD2,CSASVAGVRSDTQYF,TGCAGTGCTAGTGTAGCGGGAGTGAGGTCAGATACGCAGTATTTT
TRBJ2-7,TRBV12-3/TRBV12-4,NA,NA,CASSLAPSRSEQYF,TGTGCCAGCAGTCTAGCGCCCTCCCGATCCGAGCAGTACTTC
TRBJ2-3,TRBV6-5,NA,TRBD1,CASSGTGPQYF,TGTGCCAGCAGTGGGACAGGCCCACAGTATTTT
TRBJ2-1,TRBV29-1,many,TRBD1,CSVEASDRGSYNEQFF,TGCAGCGTTGAGGCGAGTGACAGGGGATCCTACAATGAGCAGTTCTTC
TRBJ2-1,TRBV6-1,NA,TRBD2,CASSERETSGPDEQFF,TGTGCCAGCAGTGAAAGGGAGACTAGCGGGCCAGATGAGCAGTTCTTC
TRBJ2-7,TRBV20-1,few,NA,CSANLGHLYEQYF,TGCAGTGCTAACCTGGGACATCTATACGAGCAGTACTTC
TRBJ1-2,TRBV4-1,NA,NA,CASSQETGGYYGYTF,TGCGCCAGCAGCCAAGAAACAGGCGGGTACTATGGCTACACCTTC
TRBJ2-7,TRBV12-3/TRBV12-4,NA,NA,CASSLEGRPSEQYF,TGTGCCAGCAGTTTAGAAGGTAGGCCCAGCGAGCAGTACTTC
TRBJ2-1,TRBV10-3,few,NA,CAITTAPRDEQFF,TGTGCCATCACCACCGCCCCTCGCGATGAGCAGTTCTTC
TRBJ2-4,TRBV15,few,NA,CATTADLAKNIQYF,TGTGCCACCACGGCAGATCTAGCCAAAAACATTCAGTACTTC